This TCR beta chain was sequenced during a study of T-cell memory formation after mild COVID-19. At the level of the study: TCR clusters were largely donor specific.

TCRdb re-derived calls from the 5' RACE reads in MiXCR, one entry per CDR3 protein. The table includes 250,000 to 300,000 distinct CDR3 sequences, approximately 16% detected once. V lost 6 bases to trimming and J lost 11 bases; unmatched junction nucleotides: 12. The CDR3 contains 14 residues. Germline CDR1 is MNHNS and CDR2 is SASEGT. Source material: PBMCs or a T cell subset sorted from them (not recorded which). This sequence was found in a man between 18 and 35 years old who had mild COVID-19 (a few samples of this study predate the infection). Cell type and time point are not known. The chain links TRBV6-1 to TRBJ1-5, with TRBD1 matching over 8 bases. The CDR3 here is CASSPTGELTAQHF. The DNA for the CDR3 is TGTGCCAGCAGCCCGACAGGGGAGCTTACGGCCCAGCATTTT.